Listed below are T cell receptor beta chains from one sample, sequenced in a study of cytomegalovirus exposure and HLA in healthy donors. The repertoire was sequenced with immunoSEQ multiplex PCR; TCRdb's copy has only in-frame clones and lacks some. The sample consists of 150,000 to 200,000 clones, approximately 85% of them appearing once. Sequenced sample: PBMCs. These receptor sequences come from a man between 18 and 29 years old in good health and CMV-seropositive. CDR3s include the opening cysteine and the closing phenylalanine or tryptophan. The order of the fields is clone size, D gene, J gene, V gene, CDR3 protein, CDR3 DNA. The D gene is left open where the match is weak. Rows give clone size only sometimes, using once, few, many, or a class for an expanded clone.

>-|TRBD1|TRBJ1-2|TRBV4-3
CASSQDSGGVYGYTF
TGCGCCAGCAGCCAAGATTCAGGGGGCGTCTATGGCTACACCTTC
>-|-|TRBJ1-2|TRBV4-1
CASTGTASQGPYYGYTF
TGCGCCAGCACCGGCACCGCCTCGCAGGGGCCGTACTATGGCTACACCTTC
>-|-|TRBJ2-7|TRBV5-1
CATKKTGEYEQYF
TGCGCCACCAAAAAAACAGGCGAATACGAGCAGTACTTC
>-|TRBD2|TRBJ2-7|TRBV5-1
CASSIGTSGAPTEQYF
TGCGCCAGCAGCATAGGGACTAGCGGCGCTCCTACCGAGCAGTACTTC
>-|-|TRBJ2-7|TRBV5-4
CASSFTGISEQYF
TGTGCCAGCAGCTTTACAGGGATCAGCGAGCAGTACTTC
>-|-|TRBJ1-1|TRBV7-3
CASSLSMNTEAFF
TGTGCCAGCAGCTTATCAATGAACACTGAAGCTTTCTTT
>-|-|TRBJ1-1|TRBV7-2
CASSAQPIQGEAFF
TGTGCCAGCAGCGCCCAGCCAATACAGGGTGAAGCTTTCTTT
>-|-|TRBJ2-7|TRBV7-2
CASSLSLQGPYEQYF
TGTGCCAGCAGCTTAAGTTTGCAGGGGCCCTACGAGCAGTACTTC
>-|TRBD1|TRBJ1-5|TRBV19
CASRGKDRRYQPQHF
TGTGCCAGTAGAGGAAAGGACAGGCGATATCAGCCCCAGCATTTT
>-|-|TRBJ1-3|TRBV18
CASSPLRGDTIYF
TGTGCCAGCTCACCACTCAGGGGAGACACCATATATTTT
>-|-|TRBJ2-5|TRBV4-1
CASSPQPQTGLGETQYF
TGCGCCAGCAGCCCCCAACCCCAGACTGGGTTGGGAGAGACCCAGTACTTC
>-|-|TRBJ1-2|TRBV9
CASSGQGGYGYTF
TGTGCCAGCAGCGGGCAGGGTGGCTATGGCTACACCTTC
>-|-|TRBJ1-1|TRBV10-3
CAISPGGTEAFF
TGTGCCATCAGCCCGGGGGGCACTGAAGCTTTCTTT
>-|TRBD1|TRBJ2-7|TRBV10-3
CATTGQSYEQYF
TGTGCCACGACGGGACAGTCCTACGAGCAGTACTTC
>-|-|TRBJ1-4|TRBV4-3
CASSLDAIPDSYNEKLFF
TGCGCCAGCAGCCTTGATGCCATCCCGGACAGCTATAATGAAAAACTGTTTTTT
>-|TRBD1|TRBJ2-1|TRBV5-4
CASSTATGGSYNEQFF
TGTGCCAGCAGCACCGCTACAGGGGGCTCCTACAATGAGCAGTTCTTC
>-|-|TRBJ1-5|TRBV19
CASSTLQGKNQPQHF
TGTGCCAGTAGTACGTTACAGGGAAAGAATCAGCCCCAGCATTTT
>-|TRBD2|TRBJ2-1|TRBV7-2
CASSLGPGGTYNEQFF
TGTGCCAGCAGCTTAGGACCGGGGGGGACCTACAATGAGCAGTTCTTC
>-|-|TRBJ1-1|TRBV5-1
CASSSRGGTEAFF
TGCGCCAGCAGCTCAAGGGGGGGTACTGAAGCTTTCTTT
>-|TRBD1|TRBJ2-1|TRBV7-2
CASSFRGRPNEQFF
TGTGCCAGCAGCTTCAGGGGGCGCCCCAATGAGCAGTTCTTC
>-|-|TRBJ1-5|TRBV6-5
CASSYGGDSNQPQHF
TGTGCCAGCAGTTACGGGGGGGATAGCAATCAGCCCCAGCATTTT
>-|-|TRBJ2-4|TRBV4-1
CASSSGGGANIQYF
TGCGCCAGCAGCTCGGGCGGGGGCGCAAACATTCAGTACTTC
>-|TRBD2|TRBJ2-7|TRBV7-9
CASSYIAGGPYEQYF
TGTGCCAGCAGCTACATAGCGGGGGGGCCCTACGAGCAGTACTTC
>-|-|TRBJ1-1|TRBV6-5
CASSYAGSEAFF
TGTGCCAGCAGTTACGCAGGGTCTGAAGCTTTCTTT
>-|-|TRBJ1-2|TRBV7-2
CASSTDSNYGYTF
TGTGCCAGCAGTACAGACAGTAACTATGGCTACACCTTC
>-|-|TRBJ1-6|TRBV7-2
CASSFYDSSNSPLHF
TGTGCCAGCAGCTTTTATGACAGCAGTAATTCACCCCTCCACTTT
>-|TRBD2|TRBJ2-1|TRBV5-4
CASSPWGGGNNEQFF
TGTGCCAGCAGCCCGTGGGGCGGGGGGAACAATGAGCAGTTCTTC
>-|-|TRBJ2-7|TRBV30
CAWSVGGVSYEQYF
TGTGCCTGGAGTGTGGGGGGAGTCTCCTACGAGCAGTACTTC
>-|TRBD2|TRBJ2-1|TRBV9
CASSPSGTSGGYNEQFF
TGTGCCAGCAGCCCTAGTGGGACTAGCGGGGGGTACAATGAGCAGTTCTTC
>-|-|TRBJ2-7|TRBV7-6
CASSLGQSSYEQYF
TGTGCCAGCAGCTTAGGACAGAGCTCCTACGAGCAGTACTTC
>-|-|TRBJ1-4|TRBV7-8
CASSLGGGGNEKLFF
TGTGCCAGCAGCTTAGGTGGGGGGGGTAATGAAAAACTGTTTTTT
>-|-|TRBJ2-7|TRBV20-1
CSAGRETEQYF
TGCAGTGCTGGGAGAGAGACCGAGCAGTACTTC
>-|-|TRBJ1-1|TRBV4-3
CASSQDGGGGTEAFF
TGCGCCAGCAGCCAAGATGGGGGAGGTGGCACTGAAGCTTTCTTT
>-|TRBD2|TRBJ2-7|TRBV9
CASSVGGGLAETYEQYF
TGTGCCAGCAGCGTAGGAGGGGGACTAGCGGAAACCTACGAGCAGTACTTC
>few|-|TRBJ2-1|TRBV13
CASSSRSPLYNEQFF
TGTGCCAGCAGCTCGCGCTCTCCTTTATACAATGAGCAGTTCTTC
>-|TRBD1|TRBJ2-1|TRBV7-9
CASSSLSGTGYSYNEQFF
TGTGCCAGCAGCTCATTATCCGGGACAGGCTACTCCTACAATGAGCAGTTCTTC
>-|TRBD1|TRBJ1-2|TRBV6-5
CASSYGQGVGYGYTF
TGTGCCAGCAGTTACGGACAGGGGGTGGGCTATGGCTACACCTTC
>-|-|TRBJ1-2|TRBV9
CASSVTQNYGYTF
TGTGCCAGCAGCGTCACACAGAACTATGGCTACACCTTC
>few|-|TRBJ1-6|TRBV18
CATSPGRDYNSPLHF
TGTGCCACCTCCCCTGGGCGAGACTATAATTCACCCCTCCACTTT
>-|-|TRBJ2-7|TRBV12-2
CASRLIGYEQYF
TGTGCAAGTCGCTTAATCGGCTACGAGCAGTACTTC
>-|-|TRBJ1-5|TRBV2
CASSTGQYSNQPQHF
TGTGCCAGCAGTACCGGACAGTATAGCAATCAGCCCCAGCATTTT
>-|TRBD1|TRBJ1-6|TRBV5-5
CASSLDGQGLSYNSPLHF
TGTGCCAGCAGCTTGGATGGACAGGGACTCTCCTATAATTCACCCCTCCACTTT
>-|TRBD2|TRBJ2-1|TRBV7-2
CASSGAGGPWNEQFF
TGTGCCAGCAGTGGAGCGGGGGGGCCTTGGAATGAGCAGTTCTTC
>-|TRBD2|TRBJ2-3|TRBV13
CASSGPTSGGTDTQYF
TGTGCCAGCAGCGGTCCGACTAGCGGGGGAACAGATACGCAGTATTTT
>few|-|TRBJ2-7|TRBV5-6
CASSFLGASYEQYF
TGTGCCAGCAGCTTTTTGGGGGCCTCCTACGAGCAGTACTTC
>-|-|TRBJ1-5|TRBV7-9
CASSFSGDQPQHF
TGTGCCAGCAGCTTTAGCGGGGATCAGCCCCAGCATTTT
>-|-|TRBJ1-6|TRBV21-1
CASSRRQSINSPLHF
TGTGCCAGCAGCAGGAGACAGAGCATAAATTCACCCCTCCACTTT
>-|-|TRBJ1-2|TRBV4-3
CASSQDPGGDYGYTF
TGCGCCAGCAGCCAAGATCCGGGGGGAGACTATGGCTACACCTTC
>-|TRBD1|TRBJ1-1|TRBV25-1
CASSIGTTGQFAEAFF
TGTGCCAGCAGTATAGGGACAACGGGACAGTTTGCTGAAGCTTTCTTT
>few|TRBD1|TRBJ2-7|TRBV6-5
CASRAPGQGAYEQYF
TGTGCCAGCAGGGCTCCGGGGCAGGGGGCTTACGAGCAGTACTTC